The 19 T cell receptor beta chains below were found in one sample sequenced in a study of CD4 T cells in relation to SARS-CoV-2 and coronaviruses. Antigen specificity for these receptors is unknown. TCRdb's copy holds only in-frame clones and misses some; the assay was immunoSEQ multiplex PCR. The data contain tens of thousands of clones, around 80% of them singletons. The sequencing input was memory CD4+ T cells from PBMCs, cultured in vitro. These receptor sequences come from an adult with COVID-19.

CDR3 sequence: CASSQLTATNTGELFF. In nucleotides, the CDR3 is TGTGCCAGCAGCCAGCTGACAGCGACGAACACCGGGGAGCTGTTTTTT. This rearrangement joins TRBV14 to TRBJ2-2, with D possibly TRBD1 on 5 matching bases. Trimming cost V 3 bases and J 0 bases, with 11 bases left between them. CDR3 size: 16 residues. In germline, CDR1 is SGHDN, CDR2 FVKESK. Complete variable domain (other parts from reference TRBV14 and TRBJ2-2): EAGVTQFPSHSVIEKGQTVTLRCDPISGHDNLYWYRRVMGKEIKFLLHFVKESKQDESGMPNNRFLAERTGGTYSTLKVQPAELEDSGVYFCASSQLTATNTGELFFGEGSRLTVL.

The V call is TRBV19, the J call TRBJ2-7; D is possibly TRBD1 (5 bases). CDR3 length equals 15 residues. The V end lost 3 bases, the J end lost 3 bases, and 15 bases lay between the germline ends. Germline loops: CDR1 LNHDA, CDR2 SQIVND (reference sequence). The CDR3 bases are TGTGCCAGTAGTATCAACCCACAGGCCAGCTACGAGCAGTACTTC. Translation gives CASSINPQASYEQYF.

The rearrangement links TRBV4-2 to TRBJ2-2; D is possibly TRBD2 (6 bases). V gave up 2 bases and J gave up 2 bases, with 15 bases separating them. Germline values: CDR1 LGHNA, CDR2 YNFKEQ. This CDR3 comprises 17 residues. The CDR3 region has the DNA TGTGCCAGCAGCCAACCCCGGGACTTTCTAAACACCGGGGAGCTGTTTTTT. It translates to CASSQPRDFLNTGELFF.

V gene TRBV20-1 combines with J gene TRBJ1-1; D is ambiguous. The CDR3 is 15 residues long. The germline CDR1 and CDR2 sequences are DFQATT and SNEGSKA (reference sequence). Trimming removed 3 bases from V and 1 base from J, with 15 bases in between. This chain's CDR3 is CSASNPAGGNTEAFF. CDR3 coding DNA: TGCAGTGCTAGTAATCCGGCAGGCGGGAACACTGAAGCTTTCTTT.

J is TRBJ2-1 and V is TRBV27; TRBD2 agrees at 8 bases. V was pared by 3 bases and J by 5 bases, with 3 bases of the junction left unmatched. Germline V CDR1 and CDR2: MNHEY, SMNVEV (reference sequence). There are 14 residues in the CDR3. CDR3 amino acids: CASSLGGGNNEQFF. The CDR3 DNA sequence: TGTGCCAGCAGTTTGGGCGGGGGGAACAATGAGCAGTTCTTC.

The V and J genes are TRBV29-1 and TRBJ1-2, with D unclear. The CDR3 sequence is 12 residues long. Per the germline V gene, CDR1 is SQVTM and CDR2 is ANQGSEA. With 5 bases removed from V and 7 bases from J, the gap between germline ends came to 14 bases. The chain's CDR3 is CSVLGLLGGYTF. In nucleotides, the CDR3 is TGCAGCGTTTTGGGGTTACTTGGTGGCTACACCTTC.

This clone was detected a few times. V and J are TRBV5-6 and TRBJ2-2; no definite D call. The germline CDR1 and CDR2 sequences are SGHDT and YYEEEE. Trimming took 0 bases from V and 4 from J, leaving 10 bases between them. This CDR3 has 15 amino acids. The CDR3: CASSLDPSSTGELFF. CDR3 nucleotide sequence: TGTGCCAGCAGCTTGGATCCTAGTTCCACCGGGGAGCTGTTTTTT.

This sequence joins TRBV19 and TRBJ2-7; TRBD1 matches 7 bases. The CDR3 contains 14 residues. Germline V gene lookup returns CDR1 LNHDA and CDR2 SQIVND (reference sequence). V trimming: 4 bases; J trimming: 4 bases; junction bases outside the gene matches: 7. The DNA for the CDR3 is TGTGCCAGTAGTAGGACAGGAAGGGGGTACGAGCAGTACTTC. Translated: CASSRTGRGYEQYF.

The chain combines TRBV14 with TRBJ2-2; D is ambiguous. Germline values: CDR1 SGHDN, CDR2 FVKESK. The CDR3 contains 14 residues. V was pared by 3 bases and J by 7 bases, with 12 bases between. The CDR3, as DNA: TGTGCCAGCAGCCAGAATAGTATGAACGGGGAGCTGTTTTTT. Translating gives CASSQNSMNGELFF.

Only a few counts were recorded for this clone. The V and J genes are TRBV30 and TRBJ1-2; tentatively, D is TRBD1 (6 bases). Germline CDR1 is GTSNPN and CDR2 is SVGIG (reference sequence). CDR3 size: 13 residues. Trimming took 3 bases from V and 2 from J, leaving 10 bases between them. CDR3: CAWREGGNYGYTF. The DNA of the CDR3 is TGTGCCTGGAGGGAGGGGGGAAACTATGGCTACACCTTC.

This clone was seen more than once but under ten times. J is TRBJ1-2 and V is TRBV5-1; D not certain. The CDR3 length is 13 residues. The germline V and J ends were trimmed by 1 base and 6 bases, with 10 bases remaining between them. Germline CDR1 is SGHRS and CDR2 is YFSETQ. CDR3 sequence: CASSLLQNHGYTF. The DNA of the CDR3 is TGCGCCAGCAGCTTGCTTCAGAATCATGGCTACACCTTC.

The chain joins TRBV9 to TRBJ2-3; D is unclear. Germline values: CDR1 SGDLS, CDR2 YYNGEE. With 0 bases removed from V and 0 bases from J, the gap between germline ends came to 8 bases. CDR3 length: 15 amino acids. Written as DNA, the CDR3 is TGTGCCAGCAGCGTAGGTTCTCCTAGCACAGATACGCAGTATTTT. It translates to CASSVGSPSTDTQYF.

The J gene is TRBJ2-3, the V gene TRBV5-6; 8 bases match TRBD1. V shed 4 bases and J 5 bases; nucleotides not matched to a gene: 6. Germline V gene lookup returns CDR1 SGHDT and CDR2 YYEEEE. The CDR3 has 14 residues. The CDR3: CASSHRTGQDTQYF. For the CDR3, the DNA is TGTGCCAGCAGCCATCGGACAGGGCAAGATACGCAGTATTTT.

V and J are TRBV27 and TRBJ2-3, with 13 positions matching TRBD2. V was pared by 6 bases and J by 4 bases, with 7 bases of the junction left unmatched. The CDR3 has 16 amino acids. Germline V gene data show CDR1 as MNHEY and CDR2 as SMNVEV (reference sequence). CDR3 loop: CASRLTSGGEPDTQYF. The CDR3 DNA reads as TGTGCCAGCAGACTTACTAGCGGGGGGGAGCCAGATACGCAGTATTTT.

The genes are TRBV7-8 and TRBJ2-3, with D perhaps matching TRBD1 (5 bases). Trimming left V 5 bases short and J 5 bases short, with 8 bases between. There are 12 residues in the CDR3. Germline V gives CDR1 SGHVS, CDR2 FQNEAQ. CDR3 sequence: CASSPQGDTQYF. For the CDR3, the DNA is TGTGCCAGCAGCCCCCAGGGAGATACGCAGTATTTT.

This chain joins TRBV3-1 (or the pseudogene TRBV3-2) and TRBJ1-5; perhaps TRBD1 as D (6 bases). The CDR3 loop spans 17 amino acids. The V gene lost 1 base and the J gene lost 3 bases, with 16 bases spanning the gap. Germline CDR1 and CDR2: LGHDT and YNNKEL (reference sequence). The CDR3 here is CASSQAAGTQLNQPQHF. CDR3 nucleotides: TGTGCCAGCAGCCAAGCCGCCGGGACACAACTCAATCAGCCCCAGCATTTT.

This clone was detected once. The chain recombines TRBV7-2 with TRBJ2-5; TRBD2 matches 8 bases. V lost 3 bases and J lost 4; bases outside the gene matches: 4. The V gene's germline CDR1 is SGHTA and CDR2 FQGNSA. This CDR3 has 14 residues. The CDR3 DNA reads TGTGCCAGCAGCTTCTTTGCGGGAGGAGAGACCCAGTACTTC. This sequence encodes CASSFFAGGETQYF.

V and J are TRBV7-9 and TRBJ2-5, with D uncertain. Trimming removed 5 bases from V and 1 base from J, with 11 bases in between. The CDR3 is made up of 14 amino acids. The germline gives CDR1 SEHNR, CDR2 FQNEAQ (reference sequence). In nucleotides, the CDR3 is TGTGCCAGCAGCCCTCGGACGGGCCAAGAGACCCAGTACTTC. Encoded protein: CASSPRTGQETQYF.

V and J are TRBV6-2 or TRBV6-3 and TRBJ1-5; D not resolved. The V end lost 1 base, the J end lost 6 bases, and 13 bases lay between the germline ends. This CDR3 spans 15 amino acids. From germline, CDR1 is MNHEY and CDR2 SVGEGT. CDR3 coding DNA: TGTGCCAGCAGTTACTATCGCGACAAAACTCAGCCCCAGCATTTT. Protein: CASSYYRDKTQPQHF.